Included here is one TCR beta chain sequence, with context. The antigen is not known. The data were taken from a study of spatial heterogeneity in lung cancer. Study-level information: Donors were about 70 untreated early-stage non-small cell lung cancer patients. Detection consistently captured more beta-chain sequences than alpha-chain sequences. Broader study findings: Compared with follow-up, resection was when ubiquitous expanded tumor TCRs appeared in blood more.

V dropped 7 bases and J dropped 5 bases, with 13 bases sitting between them. The CDR3 is made up of 13 amino acids. CDR1 is SGHAT and CDR2 is FQNNGV in the germline V gene. Every individual TCR cDNA molecule carried its own unique molecular identifier, which allowed correction of PCR and sequencing errors. TCRdb re-called the 5' RACE reads through MiXCR, storing one row per CDR3 protein. The data hold 95,000 to 130,000 distinct CDR3 sequences, with approximately 12% observed a single time. Time point of the sample: blood at routine non-recurrence follow-up after resection. Without sorting, whole RNA was sequenced from tumor, nontumor lung or frozen PBMC.

This chain connects TRBV11-2 to TRBJ2-3; D unresolved. The sequence was collected from a male donor with early-stage non-small cell lung cancer. Sequencing was performed on PBMCs, taken at follow-up. This chain's CDR3 is CASTNLGIDTQYF. The CDR3 DNA is TGTGCCAGCACCAACTTGGGAATAGATACGCAGTATTTT.